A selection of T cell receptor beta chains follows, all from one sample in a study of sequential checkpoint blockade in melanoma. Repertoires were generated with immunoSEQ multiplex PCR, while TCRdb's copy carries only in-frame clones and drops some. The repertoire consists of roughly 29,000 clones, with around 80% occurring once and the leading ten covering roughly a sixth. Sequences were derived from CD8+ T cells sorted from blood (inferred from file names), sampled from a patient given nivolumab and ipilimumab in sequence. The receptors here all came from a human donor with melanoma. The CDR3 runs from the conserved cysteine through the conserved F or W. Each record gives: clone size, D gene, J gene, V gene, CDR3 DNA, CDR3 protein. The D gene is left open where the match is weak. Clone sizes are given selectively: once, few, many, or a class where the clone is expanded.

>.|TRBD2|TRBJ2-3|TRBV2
TGTGCCAGCGCGGGACTAGCGGGGGACACAGATACGCAGTATTTT
CASAGLAGDTDTQYF
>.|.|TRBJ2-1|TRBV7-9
TGTGCCAGCACCAACCCCTCTACTGGCAGAATACTAAACAATGAGCAGTTCTTC
CASTNPSTGRILNNEQFF
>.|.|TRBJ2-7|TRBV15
TGTGCCACCAGCGGCCAGGGGGGTAACTCCTACGAGCAGTACTTC
CATSGQGGNSYEQYF
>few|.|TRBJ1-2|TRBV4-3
TGCGCCAGCAGCCAAACCGGACAGTCCGATGGCTACACCTTC
CASSQTGQSDGYTF
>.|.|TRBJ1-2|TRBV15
TGTGCCACCAGCAGAGATTCGGGGGGCGGCTACACCTTC
CATSRDSGGGYTF
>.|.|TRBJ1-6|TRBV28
TGTGCCAGCAGTTTATTCACGCAGGGACTGAATTCACCCCTCCACTTT
CASSLFTQGLNSPLHF
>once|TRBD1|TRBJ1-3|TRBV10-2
TGCGCCAGCTGGGACAGCCACTCTGGAAACACCATATATTTT
CASWDSHSGNTIYF
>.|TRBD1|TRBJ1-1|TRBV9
TGTGCCAGCAGCGGACAGGGGGCGGGAAGAGCTTTCTTT
CASSGQGAGRAFF
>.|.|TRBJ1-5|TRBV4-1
TGCGCCAGCAGCCAAGAGGAGAGTAATCAGCCCCAGCATTTT
CASSQEESNQPQHF
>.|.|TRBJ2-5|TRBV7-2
TGTGCCAGCAGCTTAGAAGCCACGAGGGGGGAGACCCAGTACTTC
CASSLEATRGETQYF
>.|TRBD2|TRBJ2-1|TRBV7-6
TGTGCCAGCAGCTTAGGAGGCGGGGGGACCCCGCAGTTCTTC
CASSLGGGGTPQFF
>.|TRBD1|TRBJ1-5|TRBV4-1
TGCGCCAGCAGCCAGCTGGCAGGGGGTCAGCCCCAGCATTTT
CASSQLAGGQPQHF
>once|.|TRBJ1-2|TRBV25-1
TGTGCCAGCAGTGCCAGAGGATCCTTCTATGGCTACACCTTC
CASSARGSFYGYTF
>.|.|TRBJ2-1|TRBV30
TGTGCCTGTTGGCCCGGGAAATGGGATGAGCAGTTCTTC
CACWPGKWDEQFF
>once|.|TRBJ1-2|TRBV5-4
TGTGCCAGCGAAGATCCCGGGCCTGGGAGAGGCTACACCTTC
CASEDPGPGRGYTF
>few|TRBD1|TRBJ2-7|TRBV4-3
TGCGCCAGCAGCCAAGATACACAGGGGAACAAGCAGTACTTC
CASSQDTQGNKQYF
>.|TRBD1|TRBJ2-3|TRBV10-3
TGTGCCATCAGTGGGGCGGGGACAGGGGCTAGAGATACGCAGTATTTT
CAISGAGTGARDTQYF
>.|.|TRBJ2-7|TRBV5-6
TGTGCCAGCAGCTTCCAACAGGGTGTCGAGCAGTACTTC
CASSFQQGVEQYF
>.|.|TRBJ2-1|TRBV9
TGTGCCAGCAGCGTGGCGGACTGGAATGAGCAGTTCTTC
CASSVADWNEQFF
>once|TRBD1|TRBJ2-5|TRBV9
TGTGCCAGCAGCGTTTACGGGACAGACCAAGAGACCCAGTACTTC
CASSVYGTDQETQYF
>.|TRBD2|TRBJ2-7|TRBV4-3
TGCGCCAGCAGCCAAGCTTCTAGCGGGATTTACGAGCAGTACTTC
CASSQASSGIYEQYF
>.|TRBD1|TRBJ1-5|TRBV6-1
TGTGCCAGCGGGACAGGGGGCCAGCCCCAGCATTTT
CASGTGGQPQHF
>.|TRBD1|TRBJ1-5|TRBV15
TGTGCCACCAGCGGCCCCGGGACAGGTAGCAATCAGCCCCAGCATTTT
CATSGPGTGSNQPQHF
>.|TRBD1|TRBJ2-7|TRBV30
TGTGCCGTACAGGGACAGGGTTCCTACGAGCAGTACTTC
CAVQGQGSYEQYF
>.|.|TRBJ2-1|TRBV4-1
TGCGCCAGCAGCCCAGAAAACGACTATGAGCAGTTCTTC
CASSPENDYEQFF
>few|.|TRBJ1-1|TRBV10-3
TGTGCCATCAGTGACGAGGGCATAAACACTGAAGCTTTCTTT
CAISDEGINTEAFF
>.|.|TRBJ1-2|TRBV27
TGTGCCAGCAGTTTGTCAACTAGTCCATATGGCTACACCTTC
CASSLSTSPYGYTF
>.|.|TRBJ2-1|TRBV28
TGTGCCAGCAGCTTAAATCCTACTCTCAGGGTTAGCTCCTACAATGAGCAGTTCTTC
CASSLNPTLRVSSYNEQFF
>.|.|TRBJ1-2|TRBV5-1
TGCGCCAGCAGCTTGGGCGGTACGAGCTATGGCTACACCTTC
CASSLGGTSYGYTF